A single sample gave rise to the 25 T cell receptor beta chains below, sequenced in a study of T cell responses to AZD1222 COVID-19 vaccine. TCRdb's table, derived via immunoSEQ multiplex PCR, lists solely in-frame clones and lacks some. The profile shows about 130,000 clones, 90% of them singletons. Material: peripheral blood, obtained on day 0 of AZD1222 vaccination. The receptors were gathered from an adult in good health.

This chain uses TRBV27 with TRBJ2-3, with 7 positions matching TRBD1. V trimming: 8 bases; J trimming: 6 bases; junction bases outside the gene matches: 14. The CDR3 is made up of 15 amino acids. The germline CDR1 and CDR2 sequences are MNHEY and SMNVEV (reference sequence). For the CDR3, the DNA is TGTGCCAGCTCATGGGGGACGTCAGGGGGTGATACGCAGTATTTT. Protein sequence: CASSWGTSGGDTQYF.

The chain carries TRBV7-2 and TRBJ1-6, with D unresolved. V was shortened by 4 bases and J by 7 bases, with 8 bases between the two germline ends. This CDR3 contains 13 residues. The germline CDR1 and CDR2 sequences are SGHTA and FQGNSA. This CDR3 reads CASSSNMNSPLHF. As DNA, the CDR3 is TGTGCCAGCAGCTCGAACATGAATTCACCCCTCCACTTT.

CDR3 bases: TGTGCCACCAGTGGCCACACAGGCGCCTCTGGGGCCAACGTCCTGACTTTC. Residues: CATSGHTGASGANVLTF. The V gene is TRBV24-1, the J gene TRBJ2-6; a weak D match, TRBD1 (5 bases). Between the trimmed V and J ends, which lost 5 bases and 0 bases, there was a span of 13 bases. The CDR3 spans 17 residues. Germline V lookup: CDR1 KGHDR, CDR2 SFDVKD.

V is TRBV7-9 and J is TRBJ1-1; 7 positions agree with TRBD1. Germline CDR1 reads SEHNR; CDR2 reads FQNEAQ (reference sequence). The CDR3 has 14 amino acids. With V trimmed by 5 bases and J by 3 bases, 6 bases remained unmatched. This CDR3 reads CASSPRGPDTEAFF. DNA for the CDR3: TGTGCCAGCAGCCCTAGGGGGCCCGACACTGAAGCTTTCTTT. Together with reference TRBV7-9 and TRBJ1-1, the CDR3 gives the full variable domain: DTGVSQNPRHKITKRGQNVTFRCDPISEHNRLYWYRQTLGQGPEFLTYFQNEAQLEKSRLLSDRFSAERPKGSFSTLEIQRTEQGDSAMYLCASSPRGPDTEAFFGQGTRLTVV.

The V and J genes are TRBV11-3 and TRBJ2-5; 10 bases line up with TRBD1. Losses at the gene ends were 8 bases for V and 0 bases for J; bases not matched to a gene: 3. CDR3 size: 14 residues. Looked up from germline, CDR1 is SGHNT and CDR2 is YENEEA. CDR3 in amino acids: CASSGTGDQETQYF. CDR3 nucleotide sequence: TGTGCCAGCTCAGGGACAGGGGACCAAGAGACCCAGTACTTC.

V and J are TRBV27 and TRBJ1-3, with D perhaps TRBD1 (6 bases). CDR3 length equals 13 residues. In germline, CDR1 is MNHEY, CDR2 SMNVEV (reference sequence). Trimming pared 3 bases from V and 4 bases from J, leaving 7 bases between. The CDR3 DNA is TGTGCCAGCAGTTTGAGGGGGGGAAACACCATATATTTT. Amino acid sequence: CASSLRGGNTIYF.

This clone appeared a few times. CDR3 DNA sequence: TGTGCCAGCAGTCAGGATGGAAACACCATATATTTT. Its translation is CASSQDGNTIYF. The chain recombines TRBV2 with TRBJ1-3; D unclear. Germline V gene data show CDR1 as SNHLY and CDR2 as FYNNEI. The CDR3 totals 12 residues. V shed 5 bases and J shed 3 bases, with 5 bases lying between them.

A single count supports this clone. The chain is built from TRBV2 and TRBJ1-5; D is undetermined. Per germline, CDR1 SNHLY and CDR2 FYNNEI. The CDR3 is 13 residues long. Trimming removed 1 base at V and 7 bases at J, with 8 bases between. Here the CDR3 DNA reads TGTGCCAGCAGTGAAGGAGGGCCCCAGCCCCAGCATTTT. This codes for CASSEGGPQPQHF.

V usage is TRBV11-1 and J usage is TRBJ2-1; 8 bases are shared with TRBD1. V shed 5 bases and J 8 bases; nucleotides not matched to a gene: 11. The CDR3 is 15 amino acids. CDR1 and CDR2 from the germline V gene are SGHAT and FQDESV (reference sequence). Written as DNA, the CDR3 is TGTGCCAGCAGCCCTTCAGGGGGCGCGTCCCATGAGCAGTTCTTC. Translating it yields CASSPSGGASHEQFF.

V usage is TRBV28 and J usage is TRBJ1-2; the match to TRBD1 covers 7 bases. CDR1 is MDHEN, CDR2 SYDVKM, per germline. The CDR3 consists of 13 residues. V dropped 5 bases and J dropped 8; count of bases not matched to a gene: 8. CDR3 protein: CASSIRQGDGYTF. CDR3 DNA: TGTGCCAGCAGTATCCGACAGGGAGACGGCTACACCTTC.

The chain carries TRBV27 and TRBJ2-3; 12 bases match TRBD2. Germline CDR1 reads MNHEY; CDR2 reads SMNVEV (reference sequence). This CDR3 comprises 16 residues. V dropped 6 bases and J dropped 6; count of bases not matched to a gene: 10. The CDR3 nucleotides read TGTGCCAGCAGATCCTTCCGGACTAGCGGGGTGGATACGCAGTATTTT. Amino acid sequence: CASRSFRTSGVDTQYF.

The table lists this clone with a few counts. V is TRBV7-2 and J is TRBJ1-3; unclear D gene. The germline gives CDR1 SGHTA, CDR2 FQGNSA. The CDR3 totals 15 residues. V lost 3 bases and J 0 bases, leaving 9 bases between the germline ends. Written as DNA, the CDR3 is TGTGCCAGCAGCTTCTTCGCGAGCTCTGGAAACACCATATATTTT. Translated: CASSFFASSGNTIYF.

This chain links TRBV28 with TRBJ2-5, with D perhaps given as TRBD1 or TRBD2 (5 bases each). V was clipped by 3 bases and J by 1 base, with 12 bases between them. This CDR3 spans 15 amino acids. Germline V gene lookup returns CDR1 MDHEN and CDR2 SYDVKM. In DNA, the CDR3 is TGTGCCAGCAGTTTCGGGGCAGCGATCCAAGAGACCCAGTACTTC. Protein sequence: CASSFGAAIQETQYF.

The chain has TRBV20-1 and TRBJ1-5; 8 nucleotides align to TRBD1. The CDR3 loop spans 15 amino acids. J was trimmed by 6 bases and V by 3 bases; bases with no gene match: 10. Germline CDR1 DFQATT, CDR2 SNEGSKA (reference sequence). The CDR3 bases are TGCAGTGCTAGTACCGGACAGGGTGGATTTCAGCCCCAGCATTTT. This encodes CSASTGQGGFQPQHF.

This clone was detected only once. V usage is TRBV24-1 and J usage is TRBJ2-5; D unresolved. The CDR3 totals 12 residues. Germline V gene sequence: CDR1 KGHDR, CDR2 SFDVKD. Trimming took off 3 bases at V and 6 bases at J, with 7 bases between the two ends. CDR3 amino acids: CATSDPLQTQYF. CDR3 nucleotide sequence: TGTGCCACCAGTGATCCGCTACAGACCCAGTACTTC.

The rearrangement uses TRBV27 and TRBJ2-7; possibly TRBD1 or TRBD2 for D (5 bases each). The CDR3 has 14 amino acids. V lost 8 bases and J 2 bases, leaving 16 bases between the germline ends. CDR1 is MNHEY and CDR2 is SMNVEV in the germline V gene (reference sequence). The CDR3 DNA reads TGTGCCAGCCTCGAGACGGGACGGACCTACGAGCAGTACTTC. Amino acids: CASLETGRTYEQYF.

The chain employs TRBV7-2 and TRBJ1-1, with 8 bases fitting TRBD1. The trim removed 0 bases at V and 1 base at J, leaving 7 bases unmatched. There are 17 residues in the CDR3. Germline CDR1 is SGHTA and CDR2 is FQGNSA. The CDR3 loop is CASSLALGTGTNTEAFF. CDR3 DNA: TGTGCCAGCAGCTTAGCGCTAGGGACAGGAACGAACACTGAAGCTTTCTTT.

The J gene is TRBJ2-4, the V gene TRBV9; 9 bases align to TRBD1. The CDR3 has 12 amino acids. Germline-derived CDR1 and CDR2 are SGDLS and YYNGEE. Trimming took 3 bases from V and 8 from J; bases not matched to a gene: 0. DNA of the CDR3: TGTGCCAGCAGCGGACAGGGGGACATTCAGTACTTC. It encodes CASSGQGDIQYF.

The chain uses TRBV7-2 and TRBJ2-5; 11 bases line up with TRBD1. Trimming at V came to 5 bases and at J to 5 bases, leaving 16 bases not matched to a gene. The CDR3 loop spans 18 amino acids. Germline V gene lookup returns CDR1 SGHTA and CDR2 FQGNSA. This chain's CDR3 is CASSVDRGRWWSVETQYF. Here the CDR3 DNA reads TGTGCCAGCAGCGTGGACAGGGGGCGATGGTGGAGTGTGGAGACCCAGTACTTC.

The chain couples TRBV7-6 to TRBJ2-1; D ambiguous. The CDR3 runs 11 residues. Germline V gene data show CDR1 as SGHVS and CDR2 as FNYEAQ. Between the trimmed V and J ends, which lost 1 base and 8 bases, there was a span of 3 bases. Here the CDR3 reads CASSLEDEQFF. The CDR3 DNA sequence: TGTGCCAGCAGCTTAGAAGATGAGCAGTTCTTC.

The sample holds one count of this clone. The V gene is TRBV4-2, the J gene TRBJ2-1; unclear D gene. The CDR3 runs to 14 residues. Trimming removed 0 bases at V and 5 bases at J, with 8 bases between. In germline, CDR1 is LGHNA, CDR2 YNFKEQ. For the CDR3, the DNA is TGTGCCAGCAGCCAAGATAGCTATAACAATGAGCAGTTCTTC. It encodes CASSQDSYNNEQFF.

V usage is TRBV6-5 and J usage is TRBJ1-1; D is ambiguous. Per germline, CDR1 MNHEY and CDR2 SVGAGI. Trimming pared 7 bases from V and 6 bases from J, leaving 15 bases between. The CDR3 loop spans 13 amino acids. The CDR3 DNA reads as TGTGCCAGCACCTACGAGGCGCCTGCTGAAGCTTTCTTT. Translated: CASTYEAPAEAFF.

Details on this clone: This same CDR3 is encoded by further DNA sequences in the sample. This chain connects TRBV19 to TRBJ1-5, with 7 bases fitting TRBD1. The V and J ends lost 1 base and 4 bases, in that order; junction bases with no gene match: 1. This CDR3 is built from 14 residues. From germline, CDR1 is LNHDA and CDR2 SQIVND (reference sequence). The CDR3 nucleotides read TGTGCCAGTAGTATAGCAGGGGGTAATCAGCCCCAGCATTTT. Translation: CASSIAGGNQPQHF.

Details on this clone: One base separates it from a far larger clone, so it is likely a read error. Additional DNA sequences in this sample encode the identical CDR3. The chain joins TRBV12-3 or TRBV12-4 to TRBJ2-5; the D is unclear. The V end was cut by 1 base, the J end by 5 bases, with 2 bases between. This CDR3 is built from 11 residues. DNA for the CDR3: TGTGCCAGCAGTTTAGGGGAGACCCAGTACTTC. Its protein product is CASSLGETQYF.

This CDR3 reads CASGAGGAPQETQYF. DNA for the CDR3: TGTGCCAGCGGGGCAGGGGGCGCGCCCCAAGAGACCCAGTACTTC. This rearrangement joins TRBV5-5 to TRBJ2-5; 8 bases line up with TRBD1. Germline V gene data show CDR1 as SGHKS and CDR2 as YYEKEE (reference sequence). This CDR3 comprises 15 residues. Trimming at V came to 7 bases and at J to 1 base, leaving 9 bases not matched to a gene. Full variable domain (rest looked up from reference TRBV5-5 and TRBJ2-5): DAGVTQSPTHLIKTRGQQVTLRCSPISGHKSVSWYQQVLGQGPQFIFQYYEKEERGRGNFPDRFSARQFPNYSSELNVNALLLGDSALYLCASGAGGAPQETQYFGPGTRLLVL.